The rows below give T cell receptor beta chains drawn from one sample of a study of CD4 T cells in relation to SARS-CoV-2 and coronaviruses. Method: immunoSEQ multiplex PCR; TCRdb's copy keeps in-frame clones and lacks some. The sample carries roughly 30,000 clones, roughly four fifths recorded once. Antigens for these TCRs are unknown. The sample consisted of CD4+ T cells from PBMCs, cultured in vitro. The receptor source for this set is a human donor in good health. CDR3s include the opening cysteine and the closing phenylalanine or tryptophan. The order of the fields is clone size, J gene, V gene, D gene, CDR3 DNA, CDR3 protein. The D gene is left open where the match is weak. The size field is filled for only some rows; it gives once, few, many or a size class.

>NA|TRBJ1-2|TRBV11-2|NA
TGTGCCAGCAGCTTAGTCGCGAAGGTTGGCTACACCTTC
CASSLVAKVGYTF
>NA|TRBJ2-5|TRBV18|TRBD1
TGTGCCAGCTCACCAACTGGACAGGGGGCGTGGGAGACCCAGTACTTC
CASSPTGQGAWETQYF
>NA|TRBJ2-3|TRBV2|TRBD2
TGTGCCAGCAGGACTAGCGGGCTTACAGATACGCAGTATTTT
CASRTSGLTDTQYF
>NA|TRBJ1-2|TRBV20-1|NA
TGCAGTGCCAAACAGGAGTATGGCTACACCTTC
CSAKQEYGYTF
>NA|TRBJ2-6|TRBV7-9|TRBD1
TGTGCCAGCAGCACTAACAGGGGATCTGGGGCCAACGTCCTGACTTTC
CASSTNRGSGANVLTF
>NA|TRBJ2-7|TRBV10-3|NA
TGTGCCATCAGAGGGGGGCGAAACTCCTACGAGCAGTACTTC
CAIRGGRNSYEQYF
>NA|TRBJ1-6|TRBV23-1|TRBD1
TGCGCCAGCAGACCGACGGACAGGCGTACGTGGGATAATTCACCCCTCCACTTT
CASRPTDRRTWDNSPLHF
>NA|TRBJ2-1|TRBV7-2|TRBD2
TGTGCCAGCAGCTTAGTCGATAGCGGGACGGGTGAGCAGTTCTTC
CASSLVDSGTGEQFF
>NA|TRBJ2-3|TRBV6-2/TRBV6-3|NA
TGTGCCAGCAGTTCGGCAGGCACAGATACGCAGTATTTT
CASSSAGTDTQYF
>NA|TRBJ2-5|TRBV3-1/TRBV3-2|TRBD2
TGTGCCAGCAGCCAAGTGACTAGCGGAACCTTCCAAGAGACCCAGTACTTC
CASSQVTSGTFQETQYF
>NA|TRBJ2-1|TRBV5-1|NA
TGCGCCAGCAGCCAAATTCAGGAAAACAATGAGCAGTTCTTC
CASSQIQENNEQFF
>NA|TRBJ2-1|TRBV5-4|TRBD2
TGTGCCAGCACCACGCGGGGGGGCTCCTACAATGAGCAGTTCTTC
CASTTRGGSYNEQFF
>few|TRBJ2-3|TRBV27|NA
TGTGCCAGCAGTCCCTACACCGGGGGCGCGGCCGATACGCAGTATTTT
CASSPYTGGAADTQYF
>once|TRBJ2-5|TRBV4-3|TRBD2
TGCGCCAGCAGCCAAGATACGGTAGCGGGGGGAGAGACCCAGTACTTC
CASSQDTVAGGETQYF
>NA|TRBJ2-1|TRBV7-9|NA
TGTGCCAGCAGCTTAGGGAACTACGCCCTCTACAATGAGCAGTTCTTC
CASSLGNYALYNEQFF
>few|TRBJ2-1|TRBV5-6|TRBD2
TGTGCCAGCAGCAACCTAGCGGGAGGTTCTGATGAGCAGTTCTTC
CASSNLAGGSDEQFF
>NA|TRBJ2-5|TRBV11-3|NA
TGTGCCAGCAGCTTAGGGTCAGGGGAACAAGAGACCCAGTACTTC
CASSLGSGEQETQYF
>NA|TRBJ1-2|TRBV27|NA
TGTGCCAGCAGTTTAGCCCTCAGAAGGGGATCTCTCTCTGGCTACACCTTC
CASSLALRRGSLSGYTF
>once|TRBJ2-1|TRBV18|TRBD2
TGTGCCAGCTCACTTGATCCTAGCGGGGGGGCGTACAATGAGCAGTTCTTC
CASSLDPSGGAYNEQFF
>NA|TRBJ2-3|TRBV12-3/TRBV12-4|NA
TGTGCCAGCAGTTTAGCGGGAGATACGCAGTATTTT
CASSLAGDTQYF
>once|TRBJ1-4|TRBV12-3/TRBV12-4|NA
TGTGCCAGCAGTTCCAGGGATGGTGAAAAACTGTTTTTT
CASSSRDGEKLFF
>NA|TRBJ1-1|TRBV3-1/TRBV3-2|NA
TGTGCCAGCAGCCCAGCCGCGGCGAGGAACACTGAAGCTTTCTTT
CASSPAAARNTEAFF
>NA|TRBJ1-5|TRBV6-5|TRBD1
TGTGCCAGCACCGGACAGGGGAATCAGCCCCAGCATTTT
CASTGQGNQPQHF
>few|TRBJ1-2|TRBV4-1|NA
TGCGCCAGCAGCCCACGACAGGAACACAACTATGGCTACACCTTC
CASSPRQEHNYGYTF
>NA|TRBJ2-1|TRBV7-9|TRBD2
TGTGCCAGCAGCTTAGACGGGAGTTATACTAGCGGACCGTACAATGAGCAGTTCTTC
CASSLDGSYTSGPYNEQFF
>NA|TRBJ1-1|TRBV6-2/TRBV6-3|NA
TGTGCCAGCAGTTCAAGGGGGGGGAACACTGAAGCTTTCTTT
CASSSRGGNTEAFF
>once|TRBJ2-7|TRBV30|NA
TGTGCCTGGAGTCATGATAGCGCCACCTACGAGCAGTACTTC
CAWSHDSATYEQYF
>once|TRBJ1-1|TRBV4-3|TRBD1
TGCGCCAGCAGCCAGCAGGACAGGGGAGGAGTTGAAGCTTTCTTT
CASSQQDRGGVEAFF
>NA|TRBJ1-1|TRBV18|TRBD1
TGTGCCAGCTCACCCATACAGGGGGTGGACACTGAAGCTTTCTTT
CASSPIQGVDTEAFF
>NA|TRBJ1-6|TRBV25-1|NA
TGTGCCAGCAGTGTCGGTGGTACCTATAATTCACCCCTCCACTTT
CASSVGGTYNSPLHF
>once|TRBJ1-5|TRBV5-5|TRBD1
TGTGCCAGCAGCCCTGGGACAGGGGGCAATCAGCCCCAGCATTTT
CASSPGTGGNQPQHF
>NA|TRBJ1-2|TRBV6-2/TRBV6-3|NA
TGTGCCAGCAGCCAAACCGTGGGGTATGGCTACACCTTC
CASSQTVGYGYTF
>NA|TRBJ1-3|TRBV9|NA
TGTGCCAGCAGCCAACAACCAGCGGCTGGAAACACCATATATTTT
CASSQQPAAGNTIYF
>NA|TRBJ1-2|TRBV24-1|NA
TGTGCCACCAGCCAGACCGGGTATGGCTACACCTTC
CATSQTGYGYTF
>NA|TRBJ2-3|TRBV18|TRBD2
TGTGCCAGCTCACCTCCGGGACTAGCGGGGGGGGATACGCAGTATTTT
CASSPPGLAGGDTQYF
>once|TRBJ1-1|TRBV4-1|NA
TGCGCCAGCAGCCAAACTAGGGCCGGCCATAACACTGAAGCTTTCTTT
CASSQTRAGHNTEAFF
>NA|TRBJ1-1|TRBV7-2|TRBD1
TGTGCCAGCAGCTTCTCGACAGGGATGAACACTGAAGCTTTCTTT
CASSFSTGMNTEAFF
>NA|TRBJ2-5|TRBV2|TRBD1
TGTGCCAGCAGACAGGGGAGTGGGACCCAGTACTTC
CASRQGSGTQYF
>NA|TRBJ1-2|TRBV5-1|NA
TGCGCCAGCAGCTTAGAACAGGGAGTAGGGGGCTACACCTTC
CASSLEQGVGGYTF